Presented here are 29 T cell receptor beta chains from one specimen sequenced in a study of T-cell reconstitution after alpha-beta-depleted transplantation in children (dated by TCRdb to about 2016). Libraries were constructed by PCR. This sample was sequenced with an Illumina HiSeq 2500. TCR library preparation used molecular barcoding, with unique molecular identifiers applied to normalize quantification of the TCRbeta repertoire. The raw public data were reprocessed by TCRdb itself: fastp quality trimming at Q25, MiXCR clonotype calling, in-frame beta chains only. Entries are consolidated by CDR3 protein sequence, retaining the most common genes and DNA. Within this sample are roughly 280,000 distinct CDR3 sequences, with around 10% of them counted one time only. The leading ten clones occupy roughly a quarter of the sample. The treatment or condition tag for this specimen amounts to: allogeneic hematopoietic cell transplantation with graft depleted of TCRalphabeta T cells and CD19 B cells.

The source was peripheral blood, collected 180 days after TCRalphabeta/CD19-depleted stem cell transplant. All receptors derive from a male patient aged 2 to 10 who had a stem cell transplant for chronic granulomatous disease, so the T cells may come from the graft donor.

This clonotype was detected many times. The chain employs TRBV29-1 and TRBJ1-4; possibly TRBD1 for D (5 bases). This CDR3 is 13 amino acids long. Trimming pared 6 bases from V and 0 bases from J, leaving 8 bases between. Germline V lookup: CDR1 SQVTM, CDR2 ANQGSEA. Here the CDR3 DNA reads TGCAGCGTGACAGACGCAACTAATGAAAAACTGTTTTTT. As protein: CSVTDATNEKLFF.

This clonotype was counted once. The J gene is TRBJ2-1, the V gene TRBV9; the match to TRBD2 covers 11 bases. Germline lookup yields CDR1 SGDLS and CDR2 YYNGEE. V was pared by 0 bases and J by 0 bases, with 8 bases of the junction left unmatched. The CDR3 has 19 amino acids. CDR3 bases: TGTGCCAGCAGCGTAGAAGGTAGCGGGAGGGTAACCTCCTACAATGAGCAGTTCTTC. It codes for CASSVEGSGRVTSYNEQFF. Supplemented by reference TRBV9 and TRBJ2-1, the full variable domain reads DSGVTQTPKHLITATGQRVTLRCSPRSGDLSVYWYQQSLDQGLQFLIQYYNGEERAKGNILERFSAQQFPDLHSELNLSSLELGDSALYFCASSVEGSGRVTSYNEQFFGPGTRLTVL.

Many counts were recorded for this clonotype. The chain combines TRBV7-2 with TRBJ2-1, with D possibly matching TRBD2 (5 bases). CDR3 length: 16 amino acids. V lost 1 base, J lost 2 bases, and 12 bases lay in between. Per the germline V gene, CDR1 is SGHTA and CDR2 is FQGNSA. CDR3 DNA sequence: TGTGCCAGCAGCTTAGGCTTGTCTAGCCCCTACAATGAGCAGTTCTTC. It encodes CASSLGLSSPYNEQFF. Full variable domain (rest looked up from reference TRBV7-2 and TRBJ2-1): GAGVSQSPSNKVTEKGKDVELRCDPISGHTALYWYRQSLGQGLEFLIYFQGNSAPDKSGLPSDRFSAERTGGSVSTLTIQRTQQEDSAVYLCASSLGLSSPYNEQFFGPGTRLTVL.

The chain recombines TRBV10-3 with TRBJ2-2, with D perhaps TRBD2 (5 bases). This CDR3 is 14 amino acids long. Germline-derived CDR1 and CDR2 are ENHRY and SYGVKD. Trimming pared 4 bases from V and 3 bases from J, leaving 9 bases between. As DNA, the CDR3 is TGTGCCATCAGTGTCTTCGGGGACACCGGGGAGCTGTTTTTT. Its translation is CAISVFGDTGELFF.

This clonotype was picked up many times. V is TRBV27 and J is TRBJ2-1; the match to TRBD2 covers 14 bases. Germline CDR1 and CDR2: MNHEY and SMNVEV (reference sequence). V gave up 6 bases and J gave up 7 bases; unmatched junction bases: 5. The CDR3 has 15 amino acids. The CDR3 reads CASRTSGRAWNEQFF. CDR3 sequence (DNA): TGTGCCAGCAGGACTAGCGGGAGGGCCTGGAATGAGCAGTTCTTC.

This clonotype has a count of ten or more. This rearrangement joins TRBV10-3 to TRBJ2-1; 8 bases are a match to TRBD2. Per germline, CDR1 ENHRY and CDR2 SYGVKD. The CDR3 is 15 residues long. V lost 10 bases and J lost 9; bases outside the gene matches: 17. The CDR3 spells CATRTNSGTLGEQFF. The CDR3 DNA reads TGTGCCACCAGAACCAATAGCGGGACTTTAGGTGAGCAGTTCTTC.

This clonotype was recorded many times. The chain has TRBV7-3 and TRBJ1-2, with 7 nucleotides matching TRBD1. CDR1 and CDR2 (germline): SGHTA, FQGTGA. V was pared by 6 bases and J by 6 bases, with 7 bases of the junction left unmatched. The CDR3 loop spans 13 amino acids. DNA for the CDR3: TGTGCCAGCAGTCGGCGGACAGGCGATGGCTACACCTTC. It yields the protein CASSRRTGDGYTF.

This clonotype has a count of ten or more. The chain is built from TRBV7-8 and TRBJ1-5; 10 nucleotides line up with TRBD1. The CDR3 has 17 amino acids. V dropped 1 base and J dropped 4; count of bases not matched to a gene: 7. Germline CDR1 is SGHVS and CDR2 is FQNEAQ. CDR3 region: CASSLEGQGLGNQPQHF. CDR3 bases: TGTGCCAGCAGCTTAGAGGGACAGGGGTTGGGAAATCAGCCCCAGCATTTT.

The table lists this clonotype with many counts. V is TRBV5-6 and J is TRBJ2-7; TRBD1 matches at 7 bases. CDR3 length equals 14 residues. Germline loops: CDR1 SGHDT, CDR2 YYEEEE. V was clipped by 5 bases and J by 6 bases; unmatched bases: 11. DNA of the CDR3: TGTGCCAGCAGGCGGACAGGTTACCGCTCCGAGCAGTACTTC. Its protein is CASRRTGYRSEQYF.

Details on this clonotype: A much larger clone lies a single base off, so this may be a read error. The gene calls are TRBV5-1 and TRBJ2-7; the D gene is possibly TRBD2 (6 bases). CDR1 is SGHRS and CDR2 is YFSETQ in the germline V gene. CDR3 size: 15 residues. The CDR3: CASGLVGGNTYEQYF. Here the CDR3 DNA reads TGCGCCAGCGGCTTGGTTGGAGGGAACACCTACGAGCAGTACTTC.

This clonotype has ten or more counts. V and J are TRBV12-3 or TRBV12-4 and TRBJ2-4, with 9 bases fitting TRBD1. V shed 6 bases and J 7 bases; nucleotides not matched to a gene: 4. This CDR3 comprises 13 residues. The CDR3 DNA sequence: TGTGCCAGCAGGCCAACAGGGGGCAACATTCAGTACTTC. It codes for CASRPTGGNIQYF.

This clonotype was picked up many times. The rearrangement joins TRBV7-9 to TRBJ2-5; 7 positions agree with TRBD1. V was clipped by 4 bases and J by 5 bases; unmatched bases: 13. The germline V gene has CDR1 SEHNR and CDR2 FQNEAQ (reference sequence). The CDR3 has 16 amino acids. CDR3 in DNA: TGTGCCAGCAGCTCGGGACAGCTTGAAGGTTCTGAGACCCAGTACTTC. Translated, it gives CASSSGQLEGSETQYF. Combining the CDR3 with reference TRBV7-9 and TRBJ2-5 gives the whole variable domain DTGVSQNPRHKITKRGQNVTFRCDPISEHNRLYWYRQTLGQGPEFLTYFQNEAQLEKSRLLSDRFSAERPKGSFSTLEIQRTEQGDSAMYLCASSSGQLEGSETQYFGPGTRLLVL.

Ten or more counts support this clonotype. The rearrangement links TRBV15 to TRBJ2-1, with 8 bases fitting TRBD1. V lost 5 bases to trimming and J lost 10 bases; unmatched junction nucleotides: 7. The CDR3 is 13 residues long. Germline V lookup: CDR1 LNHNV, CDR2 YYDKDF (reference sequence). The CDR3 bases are TGTGCCACCAGCCTCCGGGACAGGCACGAGCAGTTCTTC. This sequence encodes CATSLRDRHEQFF.

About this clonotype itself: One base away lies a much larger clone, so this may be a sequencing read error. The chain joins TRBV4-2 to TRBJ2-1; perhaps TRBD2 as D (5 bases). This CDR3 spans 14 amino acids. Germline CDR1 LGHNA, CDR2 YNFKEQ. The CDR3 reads CASSQEWRAGEQSF. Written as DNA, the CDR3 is TGTGCCAGCAGCCAAGAATGGCGGGCGGGTGAGCAGTCCTTC.

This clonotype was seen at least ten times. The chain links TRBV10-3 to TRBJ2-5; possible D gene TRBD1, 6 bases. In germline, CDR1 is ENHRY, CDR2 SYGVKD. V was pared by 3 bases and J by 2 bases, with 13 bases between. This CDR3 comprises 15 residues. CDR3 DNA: TGTGCCATCAGTGACCCACGGACAGCGCAAGAGACCCAGTACTTC. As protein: CAISDPRTAQETQYF.

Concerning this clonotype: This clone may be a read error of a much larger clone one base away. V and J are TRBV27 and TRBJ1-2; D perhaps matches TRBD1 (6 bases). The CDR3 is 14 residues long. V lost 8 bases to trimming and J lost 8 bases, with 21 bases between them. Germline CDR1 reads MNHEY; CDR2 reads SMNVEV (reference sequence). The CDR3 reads CASGPGTRRGGYTF. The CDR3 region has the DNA TGTGCCAGCGGACCCGGGACAAGACGGGGCGGCTACACCTTC.

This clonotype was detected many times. This CDR3 reads CASSPSGRSEQYF. The CDR3 DNA reads TGTGCCAGCAGCCCTAGCGGGAGGAGCGAGCAGTACTTC. V usage is TRBV7-6 and J usage is TRBJ2-7, with 11 bases that match TRBD2. V was pared by 5 bases and J by 6 bases, with 3 bases of the junction left unmatched. Germline CDR1 reads SGHVS; CDR2 reads FNYEAQ. The CDR3 spans 13 residues.

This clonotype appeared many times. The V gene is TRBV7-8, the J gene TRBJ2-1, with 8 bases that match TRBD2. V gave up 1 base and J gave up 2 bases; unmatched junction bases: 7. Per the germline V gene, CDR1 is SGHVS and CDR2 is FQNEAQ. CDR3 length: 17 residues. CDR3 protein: CASSLGGLAGAYNEQFF. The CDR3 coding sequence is TGTGCCAGCAGCTTAGGTGGCCTAGCGGGTGCCTACAATGAGCAGTTCTTC.

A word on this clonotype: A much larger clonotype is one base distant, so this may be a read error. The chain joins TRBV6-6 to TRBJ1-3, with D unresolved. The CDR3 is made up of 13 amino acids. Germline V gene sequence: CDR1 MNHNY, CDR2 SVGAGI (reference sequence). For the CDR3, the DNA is TGTGCCAGCAGTTACGATGCTGGAAACGCCATATATTTT. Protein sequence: CASSYDAGNAIYF.

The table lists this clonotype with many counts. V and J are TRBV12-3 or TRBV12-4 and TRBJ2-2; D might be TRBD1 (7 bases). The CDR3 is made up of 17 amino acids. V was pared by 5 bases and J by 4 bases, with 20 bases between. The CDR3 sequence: CASSLPTGRKFTGELFF. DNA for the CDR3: TGTGCCAGCAGTCTACCGACAGGGAGGAAGTTCACCGGGGAGCTGTTTTTT.

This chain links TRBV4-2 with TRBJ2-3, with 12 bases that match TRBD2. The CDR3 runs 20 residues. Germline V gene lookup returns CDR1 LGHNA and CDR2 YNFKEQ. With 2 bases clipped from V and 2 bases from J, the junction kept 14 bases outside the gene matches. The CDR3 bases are TGTGCCAGCAGCCAACAAAGAGGGTGGGCTAGCGGGGGGGACACAGATACGCAGTATTTT. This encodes CASSQQRGWASGGDTDTQYF.

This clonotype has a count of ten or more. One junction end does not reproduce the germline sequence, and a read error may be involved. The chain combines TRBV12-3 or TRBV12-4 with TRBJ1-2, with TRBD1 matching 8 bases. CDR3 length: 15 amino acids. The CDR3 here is CASSLGQGKGYGYTF. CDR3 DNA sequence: TGTGCCAGCAGCTTAGGACAGGGCAAGGGCTATGGCTACACCTTC.

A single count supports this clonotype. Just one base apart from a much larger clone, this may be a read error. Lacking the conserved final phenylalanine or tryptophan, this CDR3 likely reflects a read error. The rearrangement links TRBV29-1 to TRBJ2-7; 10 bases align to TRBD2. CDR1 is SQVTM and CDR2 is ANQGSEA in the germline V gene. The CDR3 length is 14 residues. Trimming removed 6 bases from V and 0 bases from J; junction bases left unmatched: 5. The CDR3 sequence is CSVLSGGTSYEQYL. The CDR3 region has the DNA TGCAGCGTCCTTAGCGGGGGGACCTCCTACGAGCAGTACTTA.

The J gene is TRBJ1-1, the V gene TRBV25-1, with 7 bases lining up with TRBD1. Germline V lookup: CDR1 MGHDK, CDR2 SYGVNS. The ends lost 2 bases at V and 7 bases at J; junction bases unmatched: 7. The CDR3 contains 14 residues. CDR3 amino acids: CASSEAGQRVEAFF. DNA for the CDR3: TGTGCCAGCAGTGAAGCGGGACAGAGAGTTGAAGCTTTCTTT.

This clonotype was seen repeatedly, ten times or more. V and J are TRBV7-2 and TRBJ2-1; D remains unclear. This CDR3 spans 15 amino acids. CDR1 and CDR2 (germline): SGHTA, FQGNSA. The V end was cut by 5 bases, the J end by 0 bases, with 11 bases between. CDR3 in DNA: TGTGCCAGCAGCCCCGGACGGAACTCCTACAATGAGCAGTTCTTC. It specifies CASSPGRNSYNEQFF.

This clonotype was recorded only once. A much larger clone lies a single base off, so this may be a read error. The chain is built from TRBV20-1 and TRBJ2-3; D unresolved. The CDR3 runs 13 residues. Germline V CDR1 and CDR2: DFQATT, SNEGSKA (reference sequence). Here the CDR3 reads CSAINPYTHTQYF. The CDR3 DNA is TGCAGTGCTATTAATCCTTACACACATACGCAGTATTTT.

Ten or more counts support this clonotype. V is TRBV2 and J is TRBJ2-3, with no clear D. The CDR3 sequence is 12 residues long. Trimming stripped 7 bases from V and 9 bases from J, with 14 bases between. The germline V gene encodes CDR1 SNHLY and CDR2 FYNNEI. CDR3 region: CASTPLDTTQYF. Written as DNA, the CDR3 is TGTGCCAGCACCCCCCTCGACACAACGCAGTATTTT.

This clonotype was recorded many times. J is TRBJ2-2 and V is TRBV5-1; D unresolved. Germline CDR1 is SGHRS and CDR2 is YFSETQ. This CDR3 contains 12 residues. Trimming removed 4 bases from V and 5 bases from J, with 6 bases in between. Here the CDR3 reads CASSSLTGELFF. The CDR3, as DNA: TGCGCCAGCAGCAGTTTAACCGGGGAGCTGTTTTTT.

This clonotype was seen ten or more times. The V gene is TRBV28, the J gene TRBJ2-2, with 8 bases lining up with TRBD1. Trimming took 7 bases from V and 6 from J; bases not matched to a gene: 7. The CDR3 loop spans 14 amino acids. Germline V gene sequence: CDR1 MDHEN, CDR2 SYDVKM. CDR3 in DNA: TGTGCCAGCACCCCGACAGGGGTCCCCGGGGAGCTGTTTTTT. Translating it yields CASTPTGVPGELFF.